This TCR beta chain was sequenced during a study of blood T cell repertoires in COVID-19. In the study overall: Sample material is recorded as cDNA or gDNA derived from T cells, B-cell-depleted T cells, or PBMCs.

Produced via immunoSEQ multiplex PCR; TCRdb's table is partial and in-frame only. This sample has tens of thousands of clones, with roughly 88% found just once. The germline V gene encodes CDR1 SGHNT and CDR2 YYREEE (reference sequence). The CDR3 contains 14 residues. Trimming took 5 bases from V and 3 from J, leaving 11 bases between them. The sample comprised peripheral blood. This chain connects TRBV5-4 to TRBJ2-2; D gene ambiguous. This sequence was found in a human donor in a cohort sampled during active COVID-19. The CDR3 protein is CASSRGTDTGELFF. As DNA, the CDR3 is TGTGCCAGCAGTCGAGGAACCGACACCGGGGAGCTGTTTTTT.